This is a list of T cell receptor beta chains from one sample in a study of T cells in Graves' hyperthyroidism and ophthalmopathy. A single record per CDR3 protein comes from TCRdb applying MiXCR to the multiplex PCR reads. The sample consists of more than 250,000 distinct CDR3 sequences, around 15% of them appearing once. The source material was blood. These receptors were taken from a woman aged 45-59 years with Graves' hyperthyroidism that later progressed to Graves' ophthalmopathy. Each CDR3 is given with its conserved first and last residue.

cdr3_aa,cdr3_length,v_call
CASSSRGAVRGYTF,14,TRBV19
CASTPTGRDLYGYTF,15,TRBV28
CASSSQLIGNTIYF,14,TRBV25-1
CASSSLTSYSGNTIYF,16,TRBV28
CSVTGLAGSSDTQYF,15,TRBV20-1
CAISESRGQGAQNEQFF,17,TRBV10-3
CASSDQIGYEQYF,13,TRBV2
CASSLDRGTYNEQFF,15,TRBV7-3
CASSQLGLAGGQFF,14,TRBV3-1
CSARGSGSYNEQFF,14,TRBV20-1
CSASTGTASLYGYTF,15,TRBV20-1
CASRVQPGAEQYF,13,TRBV2
CAWSVPGQGNTIYF,14,TRBV30
CASSHIVMGLAAGTDTQYF,19,TRBV28
CASYVGTGVEAFF,13,TRBV28
CATSRDLSGQGYEQYF,16,TRBV15
CASSLASGSGYEQYF,15,TRBV7-9
CATSSPGAGGLLLYSYNEQFF,21,TRBV15
CASSSRGRVYNEQFF,15,TRBV12-3/TRBV12-4
CASSPAGGTEAFF,13,TRBV18
CASSPPSGRTNNEQFF,16,TRBV18
CATSDSTGGAYNEQFF,16,TRBV24-1
CASSRGSGGNRRTDTQYF,18,TRBV11-1
CAISQTGNTEAFF,13,TRBV10-3
CASSLSYWPGSYNEQFF,17,TRBV27
CASGGARGRTDTQYF,15,TRBV24-1
CSARGTGGAHTEAFF,15,TRBV20-1
CATGKVSNQPQHF,13,TRBV19
CATSDAADGSHEKLFF,16,TRBV24-1
CASSYSRRARGAAYEQYF,18,TRBV6-5
CASSETVRGTEAFF,14,TRBV2
CSARVGWQAMVNEQFF,16,TRBV20-1
CASRAGAFQETQYF,14,TRBV27
CASSLNSGTHNEQFF,15,TRBV7-3
CASSLTDGSAYEQYF,15,TRBV5-1
CASSTYDRSLEQYF,14,TRBV6-2/TRBV6-3
CASSPSYIEQFF,12,TRBV28
CASSRSEGYTF,11,TRBV28
CASSQWGYNEQFF,13,TRBV12-3/TRBV12-4
CASLRHDNTQYF,12,TRBV4-2
CSASRTPYNEQFF,13,TRBV20-1
CASSRDGSYEQYF,13,TRBV7-9
CASNKGAVGTGELFF,15,TRBV6-2/TRBV6-3
CSASTGYEAYEQYF,14,TRBV20-1
CASSVAGTEQYF,12,TRBV11-3